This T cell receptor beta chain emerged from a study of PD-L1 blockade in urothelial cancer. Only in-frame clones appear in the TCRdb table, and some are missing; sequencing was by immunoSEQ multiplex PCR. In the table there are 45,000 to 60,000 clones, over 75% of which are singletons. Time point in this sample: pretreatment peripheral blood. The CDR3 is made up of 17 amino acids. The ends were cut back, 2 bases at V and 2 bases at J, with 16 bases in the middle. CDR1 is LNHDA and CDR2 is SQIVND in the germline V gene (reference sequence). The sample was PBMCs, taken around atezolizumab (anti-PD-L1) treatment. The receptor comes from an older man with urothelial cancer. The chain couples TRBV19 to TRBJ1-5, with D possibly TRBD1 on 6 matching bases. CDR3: CASSIPPGAGGNQPQHF. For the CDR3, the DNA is TGTGCCAGTAGTATACCCCCCGGGGCAGGGGGCAATCAGCCCCAGCATTTT.